This note documents a single T cell receptor (beta chain) sequence. The antigen it recognizes is unknown. Per-base qualities were not stored, and no clone one base away is much larger. The entry originates in a study of shared clonotypes between healthy human individuals (dated by TCRdb to 2020 to 2021). Regarding the study in general: The cohort included a few men and a couple of women between 18 and 49 years of age. For each donor, CD4 naive and CD4 memory were each given three plates, CD8 naive was given two plates, and CD8 memory was given one plate. The study deeply sequenced blood TCR repertoires of about five healthy adults to estimate repertoire size and the extent of clonotype sharing between individuals. Libraries were prepared and TCR repertoires were sequenced by different laboratories using diverse techniques, in order to increase sequencing depth and limit assay-specific biases. Leukapheresis yielded between about 0.9 and 8.9 billion PBMCs per donor. What the work shows at the level of the full study, not this receptor alone: Pairwise subsampling indicated that sequencing depth was expected to affect the degree of clonotype sharing among donors. Sharing across a handful of donors was observed for approximately 5% of naive CD4, about 3.2% of naive CD8, about 2.3% of memory CD4, and 0.4% of memory CD8 clonotypes. Estimated clonotype richness was generally larger for naive than for memory subsets. Clonotypes shared by all four sorted-subset donors showed higher generation probabilities than non-shared clonotypes. Sampling was limited to blood, and TCR repertoires in tissue likely differ from TCR repertoires in blood. The small number of donors limited the genetic and exposure-history diversity represented. Incomplete sequencing was indicated by rarefaction of sorted-subset datasets, despite the large sequencing depth.

Using the deep immunoSEQ assay, TCR CDR3 regions were amplified from genomic DNA by multiplex PCR. For each cell subset, the extracted genomic DNA was distributed evenly across all wells of several immunoSEQ 96-well plates, and each plate served as one replicate. For sorted subsets, around 200 ng genomic DNA, equal to 30,000 or so T cell genomes, was loaded into each replicate PCR. The purified libraries were quantified using a Qubit 3.0 fluorometer, sized with a Bioanalyzer 2100, and then quantified again using the KAPA Library Quantification kit. Each immunoSEQ 96-well plate was sequenced on its own single-read 150-cycle Illumina NextSeq 550 flow cell. As for how the authors treated the data: Because only junctional sequences without quality scores were contained in the immunoSEQ output, filtering matching that applied to full-length reads could not be performed. Sequences were annotated with PyIR, a Python wrapper for IgBLAST v1.9, using IMGT germline references to assign V/J genes and CDR3. Reads with weak V/J assignments (E-value above 1e-6), missing CDR3, stop codons, out-of-frame junctions, or ambiguous translated residues were removed. A V3J clonotype was defined by an identical inferred V gene, J gene, and CDR3 amino acid sequence. Percentage overlap between repertoires was computed as shared unique clonotypes divided by the size of the smaller repertoire. Repertoire richness was assessed with RTK rarefaction, the Chao1 estimator, and Recon v2.1 estimates of unobserved clonotypes. For all TCRbeta clonotypes obtained by the gDNA method from a few donors, generation probabilities were computed with OLGA. The source is immuneACCESS, and TCRdb retained only in-frame sequences with V and J called. Part of the clones is not carried over; for the studies checked, unresolved V genes explain less than half of this, and the remainder is unexplained. V and J calls and clone size are those listed in that table; D and trimming were worked out from the DNA. This sample holds about 520,000 clones; about 96% were observed only once. The ten largest clonotypes hold 0.05% to 0.08% of the sample.

Based on the germline V gene, the CDR1 and CDR2 sequences are MDHEN and SYDVKM. The CDR3 holds 15 amino acids from the cysteine to the phenylalanine. Solely the CDR3 DNA is kept, with 45 bases framed from the first base. Germline trimming: 5 bases from V, 6 bases from J; junction bases outside gene matches: 9. Donors were healthy HIV-negative adults with no recently reported acute infections or vaccinations. Only Caucasian adults living in Nashville, Tennessee, USA were represented among the donors. CD4+ T cells were enriched by magnetic negative selection, after which naive cells were positively selected on CD45RA and the negative fraction was taken as the memory subset. Blood was obtained by leukapheresis, after which PBMCs were separated by Ficoll-Histopaque density gradient centrifugation and cryopreserved in liquid nitrogen vapor phase. Purity and quantity of every magnetically sorted T cell population were checked by analytical flow cytometry. Each sorted fraction had its genomic DNA isolated and then quantified by UV absorbance on a Nanodrop 2000c.

The sequence was collected from a woman aged 25 to 39 in good health. The material sequenced was naive CD4+ T cells sorted from blood. Taken with the paper, the label for cell subset or site translates to: CD45RA+ positively selected. The V and J segments used are TRBV28 and TRBJ1-2; 10 bases in the middle match TRBD1. The DNA is TGTGCCAGCAGTCACGGGACAGGGGTAGGTGATGGCTACACCTTC. It translates to CASSHGTGVGDGYTF.